This paragraph covers one T cell receptor beta chain sequence. The source of the sample is a study of monozygotic twins with inflammatory bowel disease. Every TCR library consumed roughly 3,500 ng of total RNA. Template switching appended UMIs that held a 6-nucleotide sample barcode. Reanalyzing the 5' RACE reads, TCRdb keeps one entry per CDR3 protein, without DNA. This sample's table reports more than 350,000 distinct CDR3 sequences. Specimen: blood. The clonotype was recovered from a human donor with ulcerative colitis or Crohn's disease, or a healthy co-twin of an affected twin (not recorded which).

CDR3 residues: CASSSLAGAPWGDEQFF. V is TRBV5-1 and J is TRBJ2-1; with no DNA, the TCRdb D assignment of TRBD2 cannot be verified. The CDR3 covers 17 residues. From germline, CDR1 is SGHRS and CDR2 YFSETQ. Complete variable domain (other parts from reference TRBV5-1 and TRBJ2-1): KAGVTQTPRYLIKTRGQQVTLSCSPISGHRSVSWYQQTPGQGLQFLFEYFSETQRNKGNFPGRFSGRQFSNSRSEMNVSTLELGDSALYLCASSSLAGAPWGDEQFFGPGTRLTVL.